Given below is one T cell receptor (beta chain) in context. Antigen unknown. Germline CDR1 reads LGHNA; CDR2 reads YNFKEQ. Trimming cost V 0 bases and J 0 bases, with 11 bases left between them. This CDR3 is 16 amino acids long. For TCR beta, libraries came from quantitative 5'-RACE with molecular barcodes. TCRdb reanalysed the 5' RACE reads using MiXCR and keeps one entry per CDR3 protein. Seen here are 100,000 to 150,000 distinct CDR3 sequences, 17% observed once, and the top ten hold about 33%. The sample comes from a study of CD8 T cells in ankylosing spondylitis. Findings and limits, study-wide: Ankylosing spondylitis blood seemed to carry a telltale TCR beta motif made of roughly eight highly homologous variants. Earlier reports found some motif variants in synovial fluid and blood in reactive arthritis. Clones linked to disease were reported to show significant enrichment in matched ankylosing spondylitis synovial fluid.

The sample was blood, either unsorted or a sorted T cell fraction (not recorded which). The sequence derives from a male donor with ankylosing spondylitis. The chain carries TRBV4-2 and TRBJ1-2; unclear D gene. CDR3 nucleotide sequence: TGTGCCAGCAGCCAAGAACCCGCGGCATCTAACTATGGCTACACCTTC. Protein: CASSQEPAASNYGYTF.